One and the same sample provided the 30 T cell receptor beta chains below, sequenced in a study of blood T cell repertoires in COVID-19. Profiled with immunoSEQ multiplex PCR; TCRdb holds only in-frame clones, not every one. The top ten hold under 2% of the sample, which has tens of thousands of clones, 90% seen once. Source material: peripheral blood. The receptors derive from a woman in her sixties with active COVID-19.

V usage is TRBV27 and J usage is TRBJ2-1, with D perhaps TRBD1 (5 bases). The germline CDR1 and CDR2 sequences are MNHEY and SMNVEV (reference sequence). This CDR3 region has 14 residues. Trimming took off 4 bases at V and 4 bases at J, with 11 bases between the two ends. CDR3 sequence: CASSSQGMYNEQFF. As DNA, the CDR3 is TGTGCCAGCAGTTCGCAGGGAATGTACAATGAGCAGTTCTTC.

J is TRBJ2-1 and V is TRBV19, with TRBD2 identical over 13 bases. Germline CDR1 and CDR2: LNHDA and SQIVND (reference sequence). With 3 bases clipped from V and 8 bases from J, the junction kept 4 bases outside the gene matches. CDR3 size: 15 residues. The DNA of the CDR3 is TGTGCCAGTAGTATGTGGACTAGCGGGAGTGATGAGCAGTTCTTC. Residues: CASSMWTSGSDEQFF.

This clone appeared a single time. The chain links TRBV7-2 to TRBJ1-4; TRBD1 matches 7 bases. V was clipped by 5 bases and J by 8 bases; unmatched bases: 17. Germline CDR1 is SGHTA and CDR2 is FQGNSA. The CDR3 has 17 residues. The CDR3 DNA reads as TGTGCCAGCAGCGCCTTGGGCACAGGGGCTCTTTGGGAAAAACTGTTTTTT. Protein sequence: CASSALGTGALWEKLFF.

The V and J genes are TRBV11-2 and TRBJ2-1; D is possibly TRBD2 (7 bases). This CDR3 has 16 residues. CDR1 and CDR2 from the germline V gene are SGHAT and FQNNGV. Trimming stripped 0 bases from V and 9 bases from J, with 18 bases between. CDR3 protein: CASSLEVQGGGFEQFF. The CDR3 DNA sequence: TGTGCCAGCAGCTTAGAGGTCCAAGGGGGGGGATTTGAGCAGTTCTTC.

CDR3 region: CASSWGTRTGELFF. In DNA form, the CDR3 reads TGCGCCAGCAGCTGGGGGACTCGGACCGGGGAGCTGTTTTTT. V and J are TRBV5-1 and TRBJ2-2, with D possibly matching TRBD2 (6 bases). The germline V gene encodes CDR1 SGHRS and CDR2 YFSETQ. This CDR3 has 14 amino acids. V gave up 3 bases and J gave up 5 bases, with 11 bases separating them.

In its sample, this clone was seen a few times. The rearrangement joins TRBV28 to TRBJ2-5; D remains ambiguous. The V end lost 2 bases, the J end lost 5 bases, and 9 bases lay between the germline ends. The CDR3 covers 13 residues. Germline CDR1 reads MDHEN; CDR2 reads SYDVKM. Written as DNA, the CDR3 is TGTGCCAGCAGTTTACCCGATCGGGAGACCCAGTACTTC. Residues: CASSLPDRETQYF. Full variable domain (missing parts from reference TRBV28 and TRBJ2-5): DVKVTQSSRYLVKRTGEKVFLECVQDMDHENMFWYRQDPGLGLRLIYFSYDVKMKEKGDIPEGYSVSREKKERFSLILESASTNQTSMYLCASSLPDRETQYFGPGTRLLVL.

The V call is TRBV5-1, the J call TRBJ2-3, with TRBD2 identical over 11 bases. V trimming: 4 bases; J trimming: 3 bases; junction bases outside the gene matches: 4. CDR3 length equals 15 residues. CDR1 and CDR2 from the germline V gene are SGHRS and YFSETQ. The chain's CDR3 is CASSTLAGGTDTQYF. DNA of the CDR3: TGCGCCAGCAGCACGCTAGCGGGAGGTACAGATACGCAGTATTTT.

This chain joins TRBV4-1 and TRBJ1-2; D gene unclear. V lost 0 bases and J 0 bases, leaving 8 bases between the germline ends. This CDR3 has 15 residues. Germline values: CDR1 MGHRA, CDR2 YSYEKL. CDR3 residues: CASSQEGRSNYGYTF. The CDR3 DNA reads TGCGCCAGCAGCCAAGAAGGGAGATCTAACTATGGCTACACCTTC.

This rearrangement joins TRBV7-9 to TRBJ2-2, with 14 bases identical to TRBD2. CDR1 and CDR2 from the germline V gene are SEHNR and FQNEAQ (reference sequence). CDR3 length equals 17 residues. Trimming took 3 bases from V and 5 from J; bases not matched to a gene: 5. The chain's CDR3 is CASSFLGLAGETGELFF. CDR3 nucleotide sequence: TGTGCCAGCAGCTTCCTGGGACTAGCGGGAGAGACCGGGGAGCTGTTTTTT.

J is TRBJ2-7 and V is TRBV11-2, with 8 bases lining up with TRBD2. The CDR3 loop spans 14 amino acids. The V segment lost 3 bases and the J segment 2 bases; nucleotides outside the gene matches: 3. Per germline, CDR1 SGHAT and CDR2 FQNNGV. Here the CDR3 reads CASSLSGSPYEQYF. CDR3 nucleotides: TGTGCCAGCAGCTTGAGCGGGAGTCCCTACGAGCAGTACTTC.

CDR3 loop: CASSPTSPVSDTQYF. CDR3 DNA: TGCGCCAGCAGCCCAACTAGCCCGGTATCGGATACGCAGTATTTT. The J gene is TRBJ2-3, the V gene TRBV4-3; D possibly corresponds to TRBD2 (6 bases). V was cut by 4 bases and J by 6 bases, with 17 bases left in between. CDR1 and CDR2 (germline): LGHNA, YSLEER. CDR3 size: 15 residues.

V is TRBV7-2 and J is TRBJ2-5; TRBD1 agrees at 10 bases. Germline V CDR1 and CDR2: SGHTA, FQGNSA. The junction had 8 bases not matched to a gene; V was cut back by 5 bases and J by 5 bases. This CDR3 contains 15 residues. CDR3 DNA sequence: TGTGCCAGCAGCACCAGACAGGGGGCGGGTGAGACCCAGTACTTC. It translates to CASSTRQGAGETQYF.

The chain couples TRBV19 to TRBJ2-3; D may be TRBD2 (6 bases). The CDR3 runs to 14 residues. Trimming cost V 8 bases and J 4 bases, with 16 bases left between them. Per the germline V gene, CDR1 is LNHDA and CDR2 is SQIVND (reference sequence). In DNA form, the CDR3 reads TGTGCCAGTGCCCGCGGGACTGGTTCAGATACGCAGTATTTT. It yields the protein CASARGTGSDTQYF.

The CDR3 nucleotides read TGTGCCAGCAAGACTAGCGGGATAACCCAAGAGACCCAGTACTTC. Protein sequence: CASKTSGITQETQYF. The J gene is TRBJ2-5, the V gene TRBV7-8; 11 bases align to TRBD2. V dropped 7 bases and J dropped 1; count of bases not matched to a gene: 5. CDR3 length: 15 amino acids. Germline lookup yields CDR1 SGHVS and CDR2 FQNEAQ.

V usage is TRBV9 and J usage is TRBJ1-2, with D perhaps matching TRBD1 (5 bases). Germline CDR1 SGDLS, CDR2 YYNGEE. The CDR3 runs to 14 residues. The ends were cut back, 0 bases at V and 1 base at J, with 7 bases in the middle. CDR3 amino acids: CASSVATVNYGYTF. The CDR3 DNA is TGTGCCAGCAGCGTAGCGACAGTTAACTATGGCTACACCTTC.

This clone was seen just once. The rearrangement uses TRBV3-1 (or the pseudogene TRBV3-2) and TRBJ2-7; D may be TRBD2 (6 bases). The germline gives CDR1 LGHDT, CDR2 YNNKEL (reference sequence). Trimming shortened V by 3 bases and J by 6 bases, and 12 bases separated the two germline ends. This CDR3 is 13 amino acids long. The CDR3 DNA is TGTGCCAGCAGCCACGAGACTAGTAGCGAGCAGTACTTC. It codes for CASSHETSSEQYF.

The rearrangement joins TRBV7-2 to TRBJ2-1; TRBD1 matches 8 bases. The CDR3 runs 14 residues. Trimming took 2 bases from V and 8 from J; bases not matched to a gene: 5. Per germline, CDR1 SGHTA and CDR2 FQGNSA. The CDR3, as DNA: TGTGCCAGCAGCTTATCAGGGGGCCCGGATGAGCAGTTCTTC. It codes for CASSLSGGPDEQFF.

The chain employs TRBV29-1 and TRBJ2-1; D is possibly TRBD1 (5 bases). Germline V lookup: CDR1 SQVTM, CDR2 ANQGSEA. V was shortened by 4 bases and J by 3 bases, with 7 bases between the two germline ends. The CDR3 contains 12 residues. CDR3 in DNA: TGCAGCGTTGGGCAGGGCTACAATGAGCAGTTCTTC. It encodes CSVGQGYNEQFF.

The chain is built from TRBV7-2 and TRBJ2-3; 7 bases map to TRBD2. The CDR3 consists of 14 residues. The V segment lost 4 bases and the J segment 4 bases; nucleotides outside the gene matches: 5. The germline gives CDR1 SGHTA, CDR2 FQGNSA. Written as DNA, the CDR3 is TGTGCCAGCAGCTCTGGCGGGAGTGCAGATACGCAGTATTTT. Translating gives CASSSGGSADTQYF.

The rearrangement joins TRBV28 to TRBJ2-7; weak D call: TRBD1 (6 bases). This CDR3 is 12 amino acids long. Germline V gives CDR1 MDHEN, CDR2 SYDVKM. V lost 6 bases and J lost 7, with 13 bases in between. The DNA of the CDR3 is TGTGCCAGCAGACGAAGGGGGTATGAGCAGTACTTC. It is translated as CASRRRGYEQYF.

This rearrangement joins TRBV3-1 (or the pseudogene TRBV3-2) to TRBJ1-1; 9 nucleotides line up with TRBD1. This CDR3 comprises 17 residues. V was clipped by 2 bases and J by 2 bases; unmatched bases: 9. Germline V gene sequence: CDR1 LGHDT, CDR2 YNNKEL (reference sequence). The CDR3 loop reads CASSQRRTGGFNTEAFF. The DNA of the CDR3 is TGTGCCAGCAGCCAACGGCGAACAGGGGGCTTTAACACTGAAGCTTTCTTT.

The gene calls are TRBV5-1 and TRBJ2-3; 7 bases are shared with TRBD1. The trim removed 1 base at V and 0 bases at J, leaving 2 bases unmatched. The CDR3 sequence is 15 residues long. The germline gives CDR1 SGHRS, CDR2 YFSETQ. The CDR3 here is CASSLTGASTDTQYF. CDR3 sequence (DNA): TGCGCCAGCAGCTTGACAGGGGCTAGCACAGATACGCAGTATTTT.

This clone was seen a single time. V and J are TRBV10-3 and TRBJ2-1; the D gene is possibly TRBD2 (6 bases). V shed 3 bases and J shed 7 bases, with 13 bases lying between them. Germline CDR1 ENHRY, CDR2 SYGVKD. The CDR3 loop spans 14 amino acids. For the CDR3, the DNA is TGTGCCATCAGTGATGTCAGGGAGGTTAATGAGCAGTTCTTC. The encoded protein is CAISDVREVNEQFF.

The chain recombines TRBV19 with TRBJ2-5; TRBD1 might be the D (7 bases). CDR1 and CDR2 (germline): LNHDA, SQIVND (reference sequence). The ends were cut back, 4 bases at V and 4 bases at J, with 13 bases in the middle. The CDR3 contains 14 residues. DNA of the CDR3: TGTGCCAGTAGTACCCGACAGGGAGGAGAGACCCAGTACTTC. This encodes CASSTRQGGETQYF.

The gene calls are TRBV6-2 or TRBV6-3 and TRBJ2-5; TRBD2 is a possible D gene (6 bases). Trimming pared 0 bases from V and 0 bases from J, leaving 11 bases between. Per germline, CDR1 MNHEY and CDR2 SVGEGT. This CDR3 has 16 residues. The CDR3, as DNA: TGTGCCAGCAGTTACTCAGGGCTAGCGCACCAAGAGACCCAGTACTTC. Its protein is CASSYSGLAHQETQYF.

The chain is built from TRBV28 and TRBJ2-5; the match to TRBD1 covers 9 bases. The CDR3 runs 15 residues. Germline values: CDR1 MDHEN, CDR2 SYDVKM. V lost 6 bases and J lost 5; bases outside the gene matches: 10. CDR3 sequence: CASSPRGQGIETQYF. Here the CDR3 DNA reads TGTGCCAGCAGCCCGCGGGGACAGGGAATTGAGACCCAGTACTTC. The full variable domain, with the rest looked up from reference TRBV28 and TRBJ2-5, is DVKVTQSSRYLVKRTGEKVFLECVQDMDHENMFWYRQDPGLGLRLIYFSYDVKMKEKGDIPEGYSVSREKKERFSLILESASTNQTSMYLCASSPRGQGIETQYFGPGTRLLVL.

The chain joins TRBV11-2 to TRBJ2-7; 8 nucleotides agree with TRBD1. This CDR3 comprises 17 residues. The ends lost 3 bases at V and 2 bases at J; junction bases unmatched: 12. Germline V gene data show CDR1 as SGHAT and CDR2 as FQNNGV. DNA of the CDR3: TGTGCCAGCAGCTTTCCCCTCCGGACAGGGTACGCCTACGAGCAGTACTTC. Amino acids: CASSFPLRTGYAYEQYF.

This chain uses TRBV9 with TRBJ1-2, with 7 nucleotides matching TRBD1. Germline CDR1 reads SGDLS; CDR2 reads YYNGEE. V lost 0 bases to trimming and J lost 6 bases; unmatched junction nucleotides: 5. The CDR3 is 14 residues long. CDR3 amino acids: CASSVGQGVDGYTF. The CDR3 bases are TGTGCCAGCAGCGTAGGACAGGGAGTCGATGGCTACACCTTC.

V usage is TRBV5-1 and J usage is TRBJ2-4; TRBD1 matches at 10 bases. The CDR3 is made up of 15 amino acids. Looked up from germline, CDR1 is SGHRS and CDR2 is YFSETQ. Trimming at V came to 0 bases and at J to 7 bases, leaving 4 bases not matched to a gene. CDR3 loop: CASSLVGQGPNIQYF. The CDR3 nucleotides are TGCGCCAGCAGCTTGGTGGGACAGGGGCCCAACATTCAGTACTTC.

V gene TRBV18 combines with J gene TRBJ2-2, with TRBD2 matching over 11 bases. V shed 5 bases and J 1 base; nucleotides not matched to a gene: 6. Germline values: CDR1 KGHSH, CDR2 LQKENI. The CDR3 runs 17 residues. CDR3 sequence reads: CASSSFLAGGNTGELFF. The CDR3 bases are TGTGCCAGCTCATCCTTCCTAGCGGGAGGGAACACCGGGGAGCTGTTTTTT.